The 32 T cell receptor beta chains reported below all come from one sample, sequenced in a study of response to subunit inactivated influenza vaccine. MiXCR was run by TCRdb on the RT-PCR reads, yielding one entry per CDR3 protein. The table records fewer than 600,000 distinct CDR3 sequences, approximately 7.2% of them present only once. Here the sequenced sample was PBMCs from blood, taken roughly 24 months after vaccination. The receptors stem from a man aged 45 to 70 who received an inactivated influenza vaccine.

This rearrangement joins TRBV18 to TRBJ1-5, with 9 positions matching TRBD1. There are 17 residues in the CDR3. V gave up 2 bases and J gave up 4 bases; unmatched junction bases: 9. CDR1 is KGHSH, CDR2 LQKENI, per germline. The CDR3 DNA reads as TGTGCCAGCTCACCAAGGGGACCGGGACAGGGAAATCAGCCCCAGCATTTT. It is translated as CASSPRGPGQGNQPQHF.

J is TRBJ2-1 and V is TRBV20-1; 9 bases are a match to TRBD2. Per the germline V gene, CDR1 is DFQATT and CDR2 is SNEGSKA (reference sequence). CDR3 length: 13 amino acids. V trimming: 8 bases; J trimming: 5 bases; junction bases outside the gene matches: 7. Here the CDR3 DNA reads TGCAGTCCAGCACTAGCGGGCAACAATGAGCAGTTCTTC. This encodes CSPALAGNNEQFF.

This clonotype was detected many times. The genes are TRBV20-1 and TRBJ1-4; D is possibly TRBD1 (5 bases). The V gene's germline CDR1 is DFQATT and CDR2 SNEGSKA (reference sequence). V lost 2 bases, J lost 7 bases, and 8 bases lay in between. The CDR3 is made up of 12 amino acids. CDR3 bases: TGCAGTGCTAGACAGGGTATTGAAAAACTGTTTTTT. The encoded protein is CSARQGIEKLFF.

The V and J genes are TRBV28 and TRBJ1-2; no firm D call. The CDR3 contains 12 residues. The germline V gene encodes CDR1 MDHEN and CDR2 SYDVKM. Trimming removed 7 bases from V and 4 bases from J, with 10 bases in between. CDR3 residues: CASTGPLYGYTF. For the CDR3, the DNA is TGTGCCAGCACTGGCCCGCTCTATGGCTACACCTTC.

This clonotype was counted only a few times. CDR3: CASSGLPGELFF. The CDR3 DNA reads as TGTGCCAGCAGCGGACTCCCCGGGGAGCTGTTTTTT. The rearrangement joins TRBV9 to TRBJ2-2; no clear D gene. V lost 3 bases to trimming and J lost 6 bases, with 6 bases between them. The CDR3 consists of 12 residues. Looked up from germline, CDR1 is SGDLS and CDR2 is YYNGEE.

The CDR3 loop is CASSSPQWQETQYF. The DNA of the CDR3 is TGTGCCAGCAGTTCCCCGCAGTGGCAAGAGACCCAGTACTTC. The chain employs TRBV28 and TRBJ2-5, with D hard to call. V was cut by 4 bases and J by 2 bases, with 11 bases left in between. CDR1 is MDHEN and CDR2 is SYDVKM in the germline V gene. The CDR3 consists of 14 residues.

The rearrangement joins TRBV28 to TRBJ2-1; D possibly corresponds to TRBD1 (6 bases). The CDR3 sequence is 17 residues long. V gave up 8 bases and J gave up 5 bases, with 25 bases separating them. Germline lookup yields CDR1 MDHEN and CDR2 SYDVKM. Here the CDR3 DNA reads TGTGCCAGCCCACCTACTGGGCCAGGTTGGGGGCACAATGAGCAGTTCTTC. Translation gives CASPPTGPGWGHNEQFF.

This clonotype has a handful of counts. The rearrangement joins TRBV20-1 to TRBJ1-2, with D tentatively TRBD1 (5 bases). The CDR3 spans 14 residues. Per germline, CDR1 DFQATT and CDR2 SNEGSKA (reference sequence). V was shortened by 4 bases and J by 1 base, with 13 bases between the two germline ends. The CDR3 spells CSAITRDYNYGYTF. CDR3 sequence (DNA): TGCAGTGCTATTACCCGGGACTATAACTATGGCTACACCTTC.

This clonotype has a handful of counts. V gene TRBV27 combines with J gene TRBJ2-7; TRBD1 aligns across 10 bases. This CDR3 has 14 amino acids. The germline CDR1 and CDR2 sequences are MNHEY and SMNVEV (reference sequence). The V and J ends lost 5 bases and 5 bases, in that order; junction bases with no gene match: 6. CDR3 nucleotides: TGTGCCAGCAGTGCCGGGACAGGGGTCCACGAGCAGTACTTC. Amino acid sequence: CASSAGTGVHEQYF.

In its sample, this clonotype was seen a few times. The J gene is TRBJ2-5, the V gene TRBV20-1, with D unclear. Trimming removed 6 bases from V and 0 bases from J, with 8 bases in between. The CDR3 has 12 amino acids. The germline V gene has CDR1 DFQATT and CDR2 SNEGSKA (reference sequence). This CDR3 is CSATGDQETQYF. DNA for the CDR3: TGCAGTGCCACGGGTGACCAAGAGACCCAGTACTTC.

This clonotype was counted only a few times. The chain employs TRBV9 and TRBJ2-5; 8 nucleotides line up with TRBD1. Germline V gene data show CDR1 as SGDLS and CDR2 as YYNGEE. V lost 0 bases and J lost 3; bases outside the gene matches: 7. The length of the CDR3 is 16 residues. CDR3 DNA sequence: TGTGCCAGCAGCGTAGCGGCAGGGGGCGAGAAAGAGACCCAGTACTTC. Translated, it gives CASSVAAGGEKETQYF.

DNA for the CDR3: TGTGCCAGCAGTGACCGACAGGGGAACTACAATGAGCAGTTCTTC. Translation gives CASSDRQGNYNEQFF. The rearrangement joins TRBV6-2 or TRBV6-3 to TRBJ2-1; 8 bases line up with TRBD1. Germline lookup yields CDR1 MNHEY and CDR2 SVGEGT. The V gene end was trimmed by 5 bases and the J gene end by 3 bases; junction bases not matched to a gene: 6. The CDR3 is 15 amino acids.

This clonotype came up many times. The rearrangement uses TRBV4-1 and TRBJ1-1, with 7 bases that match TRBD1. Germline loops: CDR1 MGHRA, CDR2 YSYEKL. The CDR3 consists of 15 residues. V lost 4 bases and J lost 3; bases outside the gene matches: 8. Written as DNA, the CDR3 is TGCGCCAGCAGCCGAAAGAAAACAGGGGACACTGAAGCTTTCTTT. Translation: CASSRKKTGDTEAFF.

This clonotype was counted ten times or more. DNA for the CDR3: TGTGCCAGCAGCTTGGGCAACAACCAAGAGACCCAGTACTTC. Its protein is CASSLGNNQETQYF. The chain carries TRBV5-5 and TRBJ2-5; D remains unclear. The ends were cut back, 0 bases at V and 0 bases at J, with 6 bases in the middle. Germline V gene lookup returns CDR1 SGHKS and CDR2 YYEKEE (reference sequence). The CDR3 spans 14 residues.

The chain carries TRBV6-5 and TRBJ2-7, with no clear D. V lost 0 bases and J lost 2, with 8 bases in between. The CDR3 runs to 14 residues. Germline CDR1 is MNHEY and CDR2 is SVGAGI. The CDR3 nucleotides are TGTGCCAGCAGTTACTCACAACCACCCTACGAGCAGTACTTC. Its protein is CASSYSQPPYEQYF.

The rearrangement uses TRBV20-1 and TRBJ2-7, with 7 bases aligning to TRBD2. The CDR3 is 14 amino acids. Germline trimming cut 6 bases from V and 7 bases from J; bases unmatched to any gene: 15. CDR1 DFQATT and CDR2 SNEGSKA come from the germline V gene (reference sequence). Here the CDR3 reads CSAPWAGVVGEQYF. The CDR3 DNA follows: TGCAGTGCCCCATGGGCGGGAGTGGTTGGGGAGCAGTACTTC.

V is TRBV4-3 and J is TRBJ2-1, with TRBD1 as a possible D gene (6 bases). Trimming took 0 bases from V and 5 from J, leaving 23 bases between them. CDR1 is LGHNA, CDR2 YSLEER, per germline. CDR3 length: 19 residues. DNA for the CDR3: TGCGCCAGCAGCCAAGATCCCTACAGGGTCTTTCGAGGGGACAATGAGCAGTTCTTC. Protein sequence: CASSQDPYRVFRGDNEQFF.

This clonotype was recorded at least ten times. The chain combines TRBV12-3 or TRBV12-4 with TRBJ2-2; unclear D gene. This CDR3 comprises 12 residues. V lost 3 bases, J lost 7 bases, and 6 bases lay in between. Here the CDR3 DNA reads TGTGCCAGCAGTTTGACAAGCGGGGAGCTGTTTTTT. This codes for CASSLTSGELFF.

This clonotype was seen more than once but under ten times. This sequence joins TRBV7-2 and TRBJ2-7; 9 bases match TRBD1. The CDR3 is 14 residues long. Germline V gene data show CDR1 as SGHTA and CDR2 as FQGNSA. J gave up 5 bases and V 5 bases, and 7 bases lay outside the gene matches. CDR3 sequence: CASSRGQGINEQYF. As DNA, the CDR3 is TGTGCCAGCAGCCGGGGACAGGGTATCAACGAGCAGTACTTC.

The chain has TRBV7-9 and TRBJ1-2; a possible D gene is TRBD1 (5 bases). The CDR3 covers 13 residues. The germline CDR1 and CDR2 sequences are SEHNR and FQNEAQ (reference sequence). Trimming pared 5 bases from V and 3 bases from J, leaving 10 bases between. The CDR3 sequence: CASSPQADYGYTF. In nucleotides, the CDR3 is TGTGCCAGCAGCCCACAGGCAGACTATGGCTACACCTTC.

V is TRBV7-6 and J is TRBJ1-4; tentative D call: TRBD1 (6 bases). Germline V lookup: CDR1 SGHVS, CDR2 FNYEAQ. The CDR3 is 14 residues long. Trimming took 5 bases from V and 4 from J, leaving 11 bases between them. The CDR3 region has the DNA TGTGCCAGCAGCCCGGACAGAAATAATGAAAAACTGTTTTTT. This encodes CASSPDRNNEKLFF.

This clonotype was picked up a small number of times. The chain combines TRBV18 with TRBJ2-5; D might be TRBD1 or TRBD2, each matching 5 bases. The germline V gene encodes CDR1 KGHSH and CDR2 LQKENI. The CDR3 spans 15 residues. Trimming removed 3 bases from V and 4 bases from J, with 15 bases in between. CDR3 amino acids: CASSPFRDLGETQYF. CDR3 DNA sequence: TGTGCCAGCTCACCTTTTAGGGACCTGGGAGAGACCCAGTACTTC.

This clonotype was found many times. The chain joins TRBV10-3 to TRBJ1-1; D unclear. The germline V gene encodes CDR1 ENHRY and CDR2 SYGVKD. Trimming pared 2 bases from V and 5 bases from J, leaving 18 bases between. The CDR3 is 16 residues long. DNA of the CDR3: TGTGCCATCAGTGAGCCCGCTTTAGGGATGAGAACTGAAGCTTTCTTT. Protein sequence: CAISEPALGMRTEAFF.

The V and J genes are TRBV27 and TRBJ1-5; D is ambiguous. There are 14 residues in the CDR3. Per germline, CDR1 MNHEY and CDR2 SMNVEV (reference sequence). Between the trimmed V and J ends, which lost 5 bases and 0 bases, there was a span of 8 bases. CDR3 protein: CASSLTYSNQPQHF. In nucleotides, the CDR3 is TGTGCCAGCAGTCTAACGTATAGCAATCAGCCCCAGCATTTT.

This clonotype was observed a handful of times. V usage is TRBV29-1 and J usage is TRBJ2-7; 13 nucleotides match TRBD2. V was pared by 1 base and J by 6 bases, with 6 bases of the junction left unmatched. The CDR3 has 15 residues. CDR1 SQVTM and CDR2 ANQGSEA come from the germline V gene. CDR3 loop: CSVEAQTSGRIEQYF. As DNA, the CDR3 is TGCAGCGTTGAAGCACAGACTAGCGGGAGGATCGAGCAGTACTTC.

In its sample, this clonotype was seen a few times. The CDR3 spells CASSQRGLNYGYTF. In DNA form, the CDR3 reads TGTGCCAGCAGCCAGAGGGGACTTAACTATGGCTACACCTTC. This chain connects TRBV12-3 or TRBV12-4 to TRBJ1-2; D perhaps matches TRBD1 (5 bases). The CDR3 consists of 14 residues. Trimming removed 6 bases from V and 1 base from J, with 12 bases in between.

The CDR3 DNA follows: TGTGCCAGCAGCACCGGGACAGGGGGAGGTACCGGGGAGCTGTTTTTT. Translation gives CASSTGTGGGTGELFF. The chain is built from TRBV9 and TRBJ2-2; 11 nucleotides align to TRBD1. Trimming took 4 bases from V and 5 from J; bases not matched to a gene: 7. This CDR3 has 16 amino acids. Germline V lookup: CDR1 SGDLS, CDR2 YYNGEE.

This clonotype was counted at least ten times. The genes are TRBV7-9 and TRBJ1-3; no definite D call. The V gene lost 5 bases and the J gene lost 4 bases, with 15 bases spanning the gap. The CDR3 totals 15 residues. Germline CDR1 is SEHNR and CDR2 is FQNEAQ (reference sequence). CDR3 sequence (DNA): TGTGCCAGCAGCGCCTCGGGCGGGCTCGGAAACACCATATATTTT. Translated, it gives CASSASGGLGNTIYF.

CDR3: CASSRGTGGSQPQHF. The CDR3 nucleotides are TGCGCCAGCAGCCGAGGGACAGGGGGCAGTCAGCCCCAGCATTTT. This chain uses TRBV4-3 with TRBJ1-5; TRBD1 matches 12 bases. Germline loops: CDR1 LGHNA, CDR2 YSLEER. The CDR3 sequence is 15 residues long. The ends lost 4 bases at V and 6 bases at J; junction bases unmatched: 4.

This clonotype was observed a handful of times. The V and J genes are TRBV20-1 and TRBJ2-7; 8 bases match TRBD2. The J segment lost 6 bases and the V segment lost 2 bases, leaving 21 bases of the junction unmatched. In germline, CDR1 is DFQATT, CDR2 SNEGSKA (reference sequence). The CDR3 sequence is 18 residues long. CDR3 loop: CSARPTSGNIWGDLEQYF. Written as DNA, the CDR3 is TGCAGTGCTAGACCTACTAGCGGAAACATATGGGGGGACCTCGAGCAGTACTTC.

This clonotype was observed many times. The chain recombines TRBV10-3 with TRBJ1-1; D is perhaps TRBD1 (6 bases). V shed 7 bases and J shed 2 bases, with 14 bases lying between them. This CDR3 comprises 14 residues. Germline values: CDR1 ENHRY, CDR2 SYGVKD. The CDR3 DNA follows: TGTGCCATCATCTCAGGGGTCGGTAACACTGAAGCTTTCTTT. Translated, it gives CAIISGVGNTEAFF.

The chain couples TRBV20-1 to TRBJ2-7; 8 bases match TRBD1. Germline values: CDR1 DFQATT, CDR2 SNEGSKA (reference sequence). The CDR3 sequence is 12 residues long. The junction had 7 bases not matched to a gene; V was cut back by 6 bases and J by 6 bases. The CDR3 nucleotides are TGCAGTGCGGACAGGGTATGGGGCGAGCAGTACTTC. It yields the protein CSADRVWGEQYF.